This entry describes one T cell receptor beta chain. Its antigen is unidentified. V lost 4 bases to trimming and J lost 0 bases; unmatched junction nucleotides: 5. Germline V gene sequence: CDR1 MGHDK, CDR2 SYGVNS. This CDR3 is built from 15 residues. These data originate in a study of T cells in Graves' hyperthyroidism and ophthalmopathy. Study findings and constraints: Ophthalmopathy was distinguished from stable hyperthyroidism by 13 V-J signatures.

The investigators amplified TCR beta CDR3 regions from RNA transcripts. Carried out on the TCR CDR3, a first-round RT-PCR used the HTBI primer set. In TCRdb, the multiplex PCR reads were re-called with MiXCR into one record per CDR3 protein. The data hold about 740,000 distinct CDR3 sequences, with around 13% observed a single time. Diagnoses were established using clinical symptoms, serum thyroxine and TRAb, thyroid ultrasound and orbital computed tomography. The clonotype originates from a young woman with Graves' hyperthyroidism. The source material was blood. This chain uses TRBV25-1 with TRBJ2-5, with 7 bases identical to TRBD1. The CDR3 DNA reads TGTGCCAGCAGTGTTCCACAGGGGAACCAAGAGACCCAGTACTTC. Translated: CASSVPQGNQETQYF.